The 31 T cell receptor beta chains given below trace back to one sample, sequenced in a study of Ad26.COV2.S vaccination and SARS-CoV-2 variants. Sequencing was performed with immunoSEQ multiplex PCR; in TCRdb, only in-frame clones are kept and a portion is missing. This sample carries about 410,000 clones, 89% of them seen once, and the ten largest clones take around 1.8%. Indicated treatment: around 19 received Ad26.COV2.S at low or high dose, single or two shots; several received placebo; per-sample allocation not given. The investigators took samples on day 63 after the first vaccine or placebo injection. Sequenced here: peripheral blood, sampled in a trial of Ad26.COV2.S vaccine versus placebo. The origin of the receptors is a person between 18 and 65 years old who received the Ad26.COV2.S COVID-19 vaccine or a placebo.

CDR3 loop: CASSLVASGRNTGELFF. Written as DNA, the CDR3 is TGTGCCAGCAGCTTAGTCGCTAGCGGGAGGAACACCGGGGAGCTGTTTTTT. This sequence joins TRBV7-3 and TRBJ2-2; 10 bases fit TRBD2. With V trimmed by 2 bases and J by 1 base, 4 bases remained unmatched. Germline values: CDR1 SGHTA, CDR2 FQGTGA. The length of the CDR3 is 17 residues.

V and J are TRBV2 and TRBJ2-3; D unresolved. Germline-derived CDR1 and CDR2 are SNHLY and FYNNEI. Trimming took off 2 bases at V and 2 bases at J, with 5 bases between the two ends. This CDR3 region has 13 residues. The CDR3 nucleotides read TGTGCCAGCAGTGAAACTACCACAGATACGCAGTATTTT. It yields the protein CASSETTTDTQYF.

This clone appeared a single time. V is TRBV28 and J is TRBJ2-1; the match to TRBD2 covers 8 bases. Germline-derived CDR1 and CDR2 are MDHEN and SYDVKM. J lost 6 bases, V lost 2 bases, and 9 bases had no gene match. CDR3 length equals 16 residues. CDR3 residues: CASSLSDGGRLNEQFF. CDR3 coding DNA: TGTGCCAGCAGTTTAAGTGACGGCGGGAGGCTCAATGAGCAGTTCTTC. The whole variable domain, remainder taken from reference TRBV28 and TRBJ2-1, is DVKVTQSSRYLVKRTGEKVFLECVQDMDHENMFWYRQDPGLGLRLIYFSYDVKMKEKGDIPEGYSVSREKKERFSLILESASTNQTSMYLCASSLSDGGRLNEQFFGPGTRLTVL.

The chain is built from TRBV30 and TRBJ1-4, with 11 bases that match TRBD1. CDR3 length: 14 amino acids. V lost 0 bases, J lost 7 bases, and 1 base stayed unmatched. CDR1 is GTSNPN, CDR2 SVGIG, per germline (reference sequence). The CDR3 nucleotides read TGTGCCTGGAGTGTAGGGACAGGGGGTGAAAAACTGTTTTTT. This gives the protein CAWSVGTGGEKLFF.

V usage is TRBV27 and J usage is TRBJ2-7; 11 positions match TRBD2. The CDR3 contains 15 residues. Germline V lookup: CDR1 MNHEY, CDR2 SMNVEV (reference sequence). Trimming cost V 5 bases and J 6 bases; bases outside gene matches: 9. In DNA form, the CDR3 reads TGTGCCAGCAGTCCCCTAGAACTAGCGGGAGTCGAGCAGTACTTC. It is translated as CASSPLELAGVEQYF.

CDR3 loop: CASSQVAGEGYGYTF. Here the CDR3 DNA reads TGCGCCAGCAGCCAAGTGGCAGGGGAGGGCTATGGCTACACCTTC. The chain recombines TRBV4-1 with TRBJ1-2, with D possibly being TRBD1 (6 bases). CDR3 length: 15 residues. V lost 1 base and J 4 bases, leaving 13 bases between the germline ends. Germline values: CDR1 MGHRA, CDR2 YSYEKL.

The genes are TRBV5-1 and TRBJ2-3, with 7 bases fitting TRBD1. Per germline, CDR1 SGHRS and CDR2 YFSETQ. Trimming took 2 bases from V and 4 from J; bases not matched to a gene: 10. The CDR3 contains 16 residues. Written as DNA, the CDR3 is TGCGCCAGCAGCTTCTTAGGACAGGATGCGGCAGATACGCAGTATTTT. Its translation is CASSFLGQDAADTQYF. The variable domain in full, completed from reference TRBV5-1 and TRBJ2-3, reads KAGVTQTPRYLIKTRGQQVTLSCSPISGHRSVSWYQQTPGQGLQFLFEYFSETQRNKGNFPGRFSGRQFSNSRSEMNVSTLELGDSALYLCASSFLGQDAADTQYFGPGTRLTVL.

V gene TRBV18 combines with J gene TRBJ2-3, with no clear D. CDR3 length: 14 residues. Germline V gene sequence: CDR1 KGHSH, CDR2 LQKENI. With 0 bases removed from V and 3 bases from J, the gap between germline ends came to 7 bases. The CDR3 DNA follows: TGTGCCAGCTCACCACCGATTAGAACAGATACGCAGTATTTT. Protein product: CASSPPIRTDTQYF.

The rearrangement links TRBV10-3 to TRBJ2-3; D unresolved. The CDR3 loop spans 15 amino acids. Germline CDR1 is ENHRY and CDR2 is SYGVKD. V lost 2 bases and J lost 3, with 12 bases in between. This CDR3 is CAISEVDARTDTQYF. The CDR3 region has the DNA TGTGCCATCAGTGAGGTGGACGCGAGAACAGATACGCAGTATTTT.

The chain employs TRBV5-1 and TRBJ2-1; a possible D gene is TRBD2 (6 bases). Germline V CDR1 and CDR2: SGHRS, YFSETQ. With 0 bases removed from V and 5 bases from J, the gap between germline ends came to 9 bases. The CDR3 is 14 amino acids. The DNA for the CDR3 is TGCGCCAGCAGCTTGGGGGGACTCGACAATGAGCAGTTCTTC. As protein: CASSLGGLDNEQFF.

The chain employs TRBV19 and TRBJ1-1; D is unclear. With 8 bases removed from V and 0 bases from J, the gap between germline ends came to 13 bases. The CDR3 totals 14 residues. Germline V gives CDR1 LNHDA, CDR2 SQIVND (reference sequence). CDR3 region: CASGPGRLNTEAFF. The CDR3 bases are TGTGCCAGTGGGCCCGGGAGGTTGAACACTGAAGCTTTCTTT. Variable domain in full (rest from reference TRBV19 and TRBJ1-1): DGGITQSPKYLFRKEGQNVTLSCEQNLNHDAMYWYRQDPGQGLRLIYYSQIVNDFQKGDIAEGYSVSREKKESFPLTVTSAQKNPTAFYLCASGPGRLNTEAFFGQGTRLTVV.

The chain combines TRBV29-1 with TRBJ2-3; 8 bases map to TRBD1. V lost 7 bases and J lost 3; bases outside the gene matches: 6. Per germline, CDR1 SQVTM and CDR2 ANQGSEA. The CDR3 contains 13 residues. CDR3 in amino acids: CSGQGAGTDTQYF. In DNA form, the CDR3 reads TGCAGCGGCCAGGGGGCGGGAACAGATACGCAGTATTTT.

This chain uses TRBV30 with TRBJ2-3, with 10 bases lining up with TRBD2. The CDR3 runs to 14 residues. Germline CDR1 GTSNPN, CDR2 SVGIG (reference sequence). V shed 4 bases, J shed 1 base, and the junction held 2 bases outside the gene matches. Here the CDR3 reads CAWTLAGGTDTQYF. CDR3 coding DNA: TGTGCCTGGACTCTAGCGGGGGGCACAGATACGCAGTATTTT.

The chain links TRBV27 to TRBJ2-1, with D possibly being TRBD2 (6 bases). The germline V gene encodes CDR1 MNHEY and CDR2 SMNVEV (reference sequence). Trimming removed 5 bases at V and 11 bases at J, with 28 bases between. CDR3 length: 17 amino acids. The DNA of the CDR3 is TGTGCCAGCAGTACGGGGTCGTCGCGGCGGGCGGGAATTAAGCAGTTCTTC. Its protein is CASSTGSSRRAGIKQFF.

CDR3 DNA sequence: TGTGCCAGCAGTCGACCCGGGGTAGCGGTCTCCTACAATGAGCAGTTCTTC. Encoded protein: CASSRPGVAVSYNEQFF. The chain uses TRBV6-6 and TRBJ2-1; D might be TRBD2 (6 bases). The CDR3 sequence is 17 residues long. Trimming cost V 5 bases and J 0 bases, with 17 bases left between them. The V gene's germline CDR1 is MNHNY and CDR2 SVGAGI (reference sequence).

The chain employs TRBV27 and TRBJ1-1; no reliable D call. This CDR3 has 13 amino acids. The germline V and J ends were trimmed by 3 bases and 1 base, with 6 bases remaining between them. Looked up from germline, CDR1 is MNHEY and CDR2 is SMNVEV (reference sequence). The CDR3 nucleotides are TGTGCCAGCAGTTTCTTGGCGAACACTGAAGCTTTCTTT. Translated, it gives CASSFLANTEAFF.

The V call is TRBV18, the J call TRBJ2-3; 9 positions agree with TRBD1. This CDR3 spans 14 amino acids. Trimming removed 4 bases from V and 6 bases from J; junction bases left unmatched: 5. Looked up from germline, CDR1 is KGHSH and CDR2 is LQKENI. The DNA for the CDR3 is TGTGCCAGCTCACTACAGGGGGCGTCGGATACGCAGTATTTT. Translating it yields CASSLQGASDTQYF.

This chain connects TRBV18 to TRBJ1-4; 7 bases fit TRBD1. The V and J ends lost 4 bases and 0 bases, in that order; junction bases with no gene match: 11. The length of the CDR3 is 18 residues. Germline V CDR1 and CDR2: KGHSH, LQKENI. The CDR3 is CASSLNPRTGATNEKLFF. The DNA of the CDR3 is TGTGCCAGCTCACTAAACCCAAGGACAGGTGCAACTAATGAAAAACTGTTTTTT.

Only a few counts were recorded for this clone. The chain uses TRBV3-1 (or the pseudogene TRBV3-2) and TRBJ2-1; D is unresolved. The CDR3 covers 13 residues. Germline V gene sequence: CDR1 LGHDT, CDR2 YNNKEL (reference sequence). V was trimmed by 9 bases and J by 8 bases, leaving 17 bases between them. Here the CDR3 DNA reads TGTGCCAGTGGAGCGCCCCAGGCCGATGAGCAGTTCTTC. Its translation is CASGAPQADEQFF.

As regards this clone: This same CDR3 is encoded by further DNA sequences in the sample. The CDR3 loop is CASSYRSNEKLFF. In nucleotides, the CDR3 is TGTGCCAGCAGTTACCGGTCTAATGAAAAACTGTTTTTT. The J gene is TRBJ1-4, the V gene TRBV6-5; D is unresolved. The CDR3 extends over 13 amino acids. V gave up 2 bases and J gave up 3 bases, with 4 bases separating them. Germline V lookup: CDR1 MNHEY, CDR2 SVGAGI.

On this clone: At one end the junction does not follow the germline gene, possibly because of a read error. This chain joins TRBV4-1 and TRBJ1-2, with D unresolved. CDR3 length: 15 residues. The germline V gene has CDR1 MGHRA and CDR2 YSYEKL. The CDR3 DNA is TGCGCCAGCAGCACCCAACGGGCGGCTAAGTATGGCTACACCTTC. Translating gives CASSTQRAAKYGYTF.

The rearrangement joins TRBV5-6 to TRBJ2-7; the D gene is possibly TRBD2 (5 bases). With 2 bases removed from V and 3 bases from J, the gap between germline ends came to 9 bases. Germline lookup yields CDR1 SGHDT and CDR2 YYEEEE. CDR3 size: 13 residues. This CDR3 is CASSFEGVYEQYF. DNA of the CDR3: TGTGCCAGCAGCTTTGAGGGAGTCTACGAGCAGTACTTC.

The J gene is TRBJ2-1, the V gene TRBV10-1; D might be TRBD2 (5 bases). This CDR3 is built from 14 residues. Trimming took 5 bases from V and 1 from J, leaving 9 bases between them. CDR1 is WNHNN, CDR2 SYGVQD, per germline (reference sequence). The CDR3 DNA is TGCGCCAGCAGTTGGGAGAGATCCTACAATGAGCAGTTCTTC. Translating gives CASSWERSYNEQFF.

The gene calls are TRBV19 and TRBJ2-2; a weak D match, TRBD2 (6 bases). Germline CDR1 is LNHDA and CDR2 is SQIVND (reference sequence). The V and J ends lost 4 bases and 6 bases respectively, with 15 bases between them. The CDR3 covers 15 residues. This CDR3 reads CASSSGTPLAGELFF. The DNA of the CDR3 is TGTGCCAGTAGTAGCGGGACGCCATTGGCCGGGGAGCTGTTTTTT.

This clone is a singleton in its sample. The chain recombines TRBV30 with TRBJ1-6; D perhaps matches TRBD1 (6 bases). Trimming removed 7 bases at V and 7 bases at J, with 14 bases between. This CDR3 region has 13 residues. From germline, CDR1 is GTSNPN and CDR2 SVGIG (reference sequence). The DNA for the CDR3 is TGTGCCTCCGGGACATTCACCAATTCACCCCTCCACTTT. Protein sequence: CASGTFTNSPLHF.

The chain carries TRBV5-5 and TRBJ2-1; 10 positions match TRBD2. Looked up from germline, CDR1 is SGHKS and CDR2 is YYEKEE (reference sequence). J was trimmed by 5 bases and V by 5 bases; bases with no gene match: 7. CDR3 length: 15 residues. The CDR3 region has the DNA TGTGCCAGCAGAGTCGGGACTAGCGCGAACAATGAGCAGTTCTTC. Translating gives CASRVGTSANNEQFF.

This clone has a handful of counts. The CDR3 sequence: CASSSGGPEAFF. The CDR3 nucleotides read TGTGCCAGTAGTTCAGGAGGGCCTGAAGCTTTCTTT. V is TRBV19 and J is TRBJ1-1; no reliable D call. CDR1 LNHDA and CDR2 SQIVND come from the germline V gene (reference sequence). With 5 bases removed from V and 6 bases from J, the gap between germline ends came to 10 bases. CDR3 length: 12 residues.

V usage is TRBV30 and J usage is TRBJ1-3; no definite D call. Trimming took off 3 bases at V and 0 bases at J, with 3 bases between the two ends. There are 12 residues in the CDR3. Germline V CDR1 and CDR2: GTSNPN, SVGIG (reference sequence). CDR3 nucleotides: TGTGCCTGGAGGGTCTCTGGAAACACCATATATTTT. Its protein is CAWRVSGNTIYF.

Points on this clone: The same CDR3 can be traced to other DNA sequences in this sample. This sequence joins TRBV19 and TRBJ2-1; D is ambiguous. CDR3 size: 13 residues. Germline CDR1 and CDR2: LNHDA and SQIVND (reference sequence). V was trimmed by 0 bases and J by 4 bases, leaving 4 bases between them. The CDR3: CASSIEGYNEQFF. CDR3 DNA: TGTGCCAGTAGTATAGAGGGGTACAATGAGCAGTTCTTC.

In nucleotides, the CDR3 is TGCGCCAGCAGCTTGGGCTGGACTTTAGGGACCCAGTACTTC. Protein sequence: CASSLGWTLGTQYF. J is TRBJ2-5 and V is TRBV5-1; a weak D match, TRBD2 (5 bases). CDR1 is SGHRS and CDR2 is YFSETQ in the germline V gene. The CDR3 has 14 residues. The V end was cut by 0 bases, the J end by 7 bases, with 13 bases between.

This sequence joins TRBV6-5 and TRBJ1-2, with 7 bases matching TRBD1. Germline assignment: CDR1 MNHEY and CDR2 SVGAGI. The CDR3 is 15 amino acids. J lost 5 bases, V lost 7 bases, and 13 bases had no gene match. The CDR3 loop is CASTRGTAPSYGYTF. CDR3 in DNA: TGTGCCAGCACCAGGGGGACAGCACCCTCGTATGGCTACACCTTC.